The rows below give T cell receptor beta chains drawn from one sample of a study of OX40 agonist ivuxolimab in advanced cancers. Assay used: immunoSEQ multiplex PCR; TCRdb lists only in-frame clones, some missing. The data show about 20,000 clones, about four fifths seen once. The specimen was CD4+ or CD8+ T cells sorted from blood, collected in a trial of the OX40 agonist ivuxolimab. These receptors were taken from an adult with an advanced solid tumor such as melanoma, head and neck, liver or kidney cancer. Each CDR3 is given with its conserved first and last residue. Fields, in order: J gene, clone size, V gene, D gene, CDR3 DNA, CDR3 protein. The D gene is left open where the match is weak. A clone size is listed for some rows: how often the clone was seen (once, few, many), or a class if it is expanded.

TRBJ1-5,medium-sized,TRBV2,.,TGTGCCAGCAGTGTGTCTGAGGGGCCGGGCAATCAGCCCCAGCATTTT,CASSVSEGPGNQPQHF
TRBJ2-7,.,TRBV6-6,TRBD2,TGTGCCAGCAGTTCCAGCGGGATAGGGTCCTACGAGCAGTACTTC,CASSSSGIGSYEQYF
TRBJ1-2,few,TRBV28,.,TGTGCCAGCAGTACCGGGACCGGGCTCGGCTATGGCTACACCTTC,CASSTGTGLGYGYTF
TRBJ1-5,.,TRBV27,.,TGTGCCAGCAGTCCCCTCAATCAGCCCCAGCATTTT,CASSPLNQPQHF
TRBJ2-1,.,TRBV2,.,TGTGCCAGCAGTCACATCAGCGCCGCCTCCTACAATGAGCAGTTCTTC,CASSHISAASYNEQFF
TRBJ2-1,.,TRBV7-7,.,TGTGCCAGCAGCTTAGGGGATACCGCCTACAATGAGCAGTTCTTC,CASSLGDTAYNEQFF
TRBJ1-2,.,TRBV9,.,TGTGCCAGCAGCGAGGGGGGCTACACCTTC,CASSEGGYTF
TRBJ2-5,.,TRBV27,.,TGTGCCAGCAGTTTCTACAGGTATCCAGAGACCCAGTACTTC,CASSFYRYPETQYF
TRBJ1-1,.,TRBV4-3,.,TGCGCCAGCAGCCAAGATCCCGGGACGGCTAACACTGAAGCTTTCTTT,CASSQDPGTANTEAFF
TRBJ2-1,.,TRBV27,TRBD2,TGTGCCAGCAGTTTATTTCTAGCGGGAGTAGGTGAGCAGTTCTTC,CASSLFLAGVGEQFF
TRBJ1-5,.,TRBV5-8,.,TGTGCCAGCAGCCTGGGTACCAAGCCCCAGCATTTT,CASSLGTKPQHF
TRBJ1-1,.,TRBV13,TRBD1,TGTGCCAGCAGCTCCCGGGACAGGGGAGTCACTGAAGCTTTCTTT,CASSSRDRGVTEAFF
TRBJ2-5,.,TRBV7-9,.,TGTGCCAGCACAGGGAACGAGGAGACCCAGTACTTC,CASTGNEETQYF